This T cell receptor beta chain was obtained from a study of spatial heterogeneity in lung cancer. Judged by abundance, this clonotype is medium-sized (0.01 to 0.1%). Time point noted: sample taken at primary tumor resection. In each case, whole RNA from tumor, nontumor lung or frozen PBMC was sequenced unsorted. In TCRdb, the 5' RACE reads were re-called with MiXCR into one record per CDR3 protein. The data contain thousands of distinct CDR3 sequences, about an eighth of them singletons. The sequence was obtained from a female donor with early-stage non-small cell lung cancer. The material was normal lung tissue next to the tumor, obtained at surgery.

The CDR3 DNA reads TGTGCCAGCAGCCTGACAGGGGGGAATTCACCCCTCCACTTT. It is translated as CASSLTGGNSPLHF. The genes are TRBV14 and TRBJ1-6, with 9 positions matching TRBD1. CDR1 is SGHDN and CDR2 is FVKESK in the germline V gene. V was pared by 4 bases and J by 7 bases, with 2 bases of the junction left unmatched. The CDR3 sequence is 14 residues long.